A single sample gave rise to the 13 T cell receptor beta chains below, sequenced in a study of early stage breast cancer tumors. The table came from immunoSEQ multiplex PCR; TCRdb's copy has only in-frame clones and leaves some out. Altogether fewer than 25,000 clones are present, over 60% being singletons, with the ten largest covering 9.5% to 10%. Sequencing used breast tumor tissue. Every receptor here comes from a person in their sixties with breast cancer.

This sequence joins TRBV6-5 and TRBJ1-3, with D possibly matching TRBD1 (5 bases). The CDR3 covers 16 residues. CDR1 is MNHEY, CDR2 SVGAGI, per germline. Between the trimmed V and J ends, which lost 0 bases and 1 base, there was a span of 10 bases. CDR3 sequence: CASSYSGQGSGNTIYF. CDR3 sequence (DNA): TGTGCCAGCAGTTACTCGGGGCAGGGTTCTGGAAACACCATATATTTT.

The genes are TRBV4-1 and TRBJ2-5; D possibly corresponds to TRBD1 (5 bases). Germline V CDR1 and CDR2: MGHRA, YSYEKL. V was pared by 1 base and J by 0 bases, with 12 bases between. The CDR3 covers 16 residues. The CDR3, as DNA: TGCGCCAGCAGCCAAGGAAGGGGATCGTACCAAGAGACCCAGTACTTC. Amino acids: CASSQGRGSYQETQYF.

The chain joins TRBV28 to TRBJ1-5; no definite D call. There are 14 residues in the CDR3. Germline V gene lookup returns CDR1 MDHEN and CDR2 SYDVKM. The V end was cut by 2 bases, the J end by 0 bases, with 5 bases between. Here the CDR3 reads CASSLQVSNQPQHF. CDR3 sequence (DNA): TGTGCCAGCAGTTTACAGGTTAGCAATCAGCCCCAGCATTTT.

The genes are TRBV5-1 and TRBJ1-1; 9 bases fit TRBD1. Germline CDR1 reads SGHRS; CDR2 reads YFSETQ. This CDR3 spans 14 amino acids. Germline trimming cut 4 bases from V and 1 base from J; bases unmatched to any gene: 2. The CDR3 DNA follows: TGCGCCAGCAGCCCGGGACAGGGGAACACTGAAGCTTTCTTT. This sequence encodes CASSPGQGNTEAFF.

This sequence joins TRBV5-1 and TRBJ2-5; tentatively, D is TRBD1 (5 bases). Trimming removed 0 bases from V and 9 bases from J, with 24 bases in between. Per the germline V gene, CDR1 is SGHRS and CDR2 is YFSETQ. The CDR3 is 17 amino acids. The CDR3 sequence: CASSLVSRGMVGASQYF. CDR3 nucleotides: TGCGCCAGCAGCTTGGTGTCTAGGGGTATGGTAGGTGCGTCCCAGTACTTC.

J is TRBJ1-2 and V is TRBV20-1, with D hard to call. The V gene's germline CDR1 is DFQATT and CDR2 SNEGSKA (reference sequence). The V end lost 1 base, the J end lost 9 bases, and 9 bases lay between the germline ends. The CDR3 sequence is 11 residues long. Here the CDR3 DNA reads TGCAGTGCTAGAGGACTGAAGAGCTACACCTTC. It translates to CSARGLKSYTF.

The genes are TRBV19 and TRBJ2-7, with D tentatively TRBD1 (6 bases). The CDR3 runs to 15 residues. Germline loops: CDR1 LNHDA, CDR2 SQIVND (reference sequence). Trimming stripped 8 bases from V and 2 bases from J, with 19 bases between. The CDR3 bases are TGTGCCAGTCGGCGGACCCTCAGGGGTACCTACGAGCAGTACTTC. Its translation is CASRRTLRGTYEQYF.

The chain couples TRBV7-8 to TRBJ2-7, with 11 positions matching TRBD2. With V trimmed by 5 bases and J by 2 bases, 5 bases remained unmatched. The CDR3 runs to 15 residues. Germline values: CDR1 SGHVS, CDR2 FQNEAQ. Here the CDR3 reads CASSPTSGRPYEQYF. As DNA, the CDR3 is TGTGCCAGCAGCCCCACTAGCGGGAGACCCTACGAGCAGTACTTC.

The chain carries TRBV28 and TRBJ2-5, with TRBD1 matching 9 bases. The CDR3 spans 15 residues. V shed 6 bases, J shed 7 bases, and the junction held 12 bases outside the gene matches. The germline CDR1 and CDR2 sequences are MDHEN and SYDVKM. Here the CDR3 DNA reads TGTGCCAGCAGATACCCGGGACAGGGTTGGGGGACCCAGTACTTC. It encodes CASRYPGQGWGTQYF. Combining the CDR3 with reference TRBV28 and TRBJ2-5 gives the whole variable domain DVKVTQSSRYLVKRTGEKVFLECVQDMDHENMFWYRQDPGLGLRLIYFSYDVKMKEKGDIPEGYSVSREKKERFSLILESASTNQTSMYLCASRYPGQGWGTQYFGPGTRLLVL.

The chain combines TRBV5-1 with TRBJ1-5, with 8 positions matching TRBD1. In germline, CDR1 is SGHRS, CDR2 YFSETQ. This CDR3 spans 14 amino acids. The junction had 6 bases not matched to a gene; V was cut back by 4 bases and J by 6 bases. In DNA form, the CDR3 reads TGCGCCAGCAGCGTTGGACAGGGTTCTCAGCCCCAGCATTTT. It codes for CASSVGQGSQPQHF.

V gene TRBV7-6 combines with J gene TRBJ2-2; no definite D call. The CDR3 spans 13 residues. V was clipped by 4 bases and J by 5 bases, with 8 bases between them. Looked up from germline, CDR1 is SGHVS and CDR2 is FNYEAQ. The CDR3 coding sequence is TGTGCCAGCAGCTCAGAGGCAACCGGGGAGCTGTTTTTT. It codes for CASSSEATGELFF.

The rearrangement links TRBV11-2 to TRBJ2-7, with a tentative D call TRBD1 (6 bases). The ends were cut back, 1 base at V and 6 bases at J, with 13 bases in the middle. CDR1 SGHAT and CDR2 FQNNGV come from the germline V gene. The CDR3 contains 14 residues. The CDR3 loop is CASSLGSTGSEQYF. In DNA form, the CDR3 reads TGTGCCAGCAGCTTAGGGAGTACAGGGTCCGAGCAGTACTTC. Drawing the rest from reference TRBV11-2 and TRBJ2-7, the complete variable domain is EAGVAQSPRYKIIEKRQSVAFWCNPISGHATLYWYQQILGQGPKLLIQFQNNGVVDDSQLPKDRFSAERLKGVDSTLKIQPAKLEDSAVYLCASSLGSTGSEQYFGPGTRLTVT.

The CDR3, as DNA: TGCGCCAGCAGCCAAGATCCCGGGACGGGGGGTGAGCAGTTCTTC. It yields the protein CASSQDPGTGGEQFF. V and J are TRBV4-3 and TRBJ2-1; TRBD2 agrees at 7 bases. V lost 0 bases and J lost 9; bases outside the gene matches: 8. This CDR3 spans 15 amino acids. Germline V gene sequence: CDR1 LGHNA, CDR2 YSLEER.